Presented here are 23 T cell receptor beta chains from one specimen sequenced in a study of identical twins. TCRdb re-called the 5' RACE reads through MiXCR, storing one row per CDR3 protein. In the table there are more than 200,000 distinct CDR3 sequences, over 12% of which are singletons. The sample comprised memory (CD45RO+) T cells sorted from blood. The receptors come from a woman aged 18-29 years in good health.

This clonotype turned up a few times. The chain carries TRBV3-1 and TRBJ1-2, with TRBD1 identical over 8 bases. This CDR3 region has 16 residues. Germline V lookup: CDR1 LGHDT, CDR2 YNNKEL (reference sequence). Trimming took 3 bases from V and 8 from J; bases not matched to a gene: 14. The CDR3: CASSHGQGAGGRGYTF. The CDR3 DNA sequence: TGTGCCAGCAGCCATGGACAGGGCGCCGGCGGACGGGGCTACACCTTC.

The V call is TRBV9, the J call TRBJ1-2, with D possibly being TRBD1 (5 bases). The V and J ends lost 0 bases and 5 bases respectively, with 11 bases between them. Germline assignment: CDR1 SGDLS and CDR2 YYNGEE. The CDR3 is made up of 14 amino acids. The CDR3 bases are TGTGCCAGCAGCGTAGCTCCGGGGGAGTATGGCTACACCTTC. It encodes CASSVAPGEYGYTF.

In this sample, this clonotype turned up a few times. The chain uses TRBV5-1 and TRBJ2-5; 9 bases align to TRBD1. The CDR3 covers 13 residues. Germline V gene lookup returns CDR1 SGHRS and CDR2 YFSETQ. Trimming cost V 7 bases and J 2 bases; bases outside gene matches: 3. CDR3 sequence (DNA): TGCGCCAGCTCCGGGACAGGGCAAGAGACCCAGTACTTC. It is translated as CASSGTGQETQYF.

This clonotype has just a few counts. The CDR3, as DNA: TGCAGTGCTAGGGGGGGCCGCGATACGCAGTATTTT. Residues: CSARGGRDTQYF. The rearrangement uses TRBV20-1 and TRBJ2-3; either TRBD1 or TRBD2 may supply D (6 bases each). The CDR3 spans 12 residues. V lost 3 bases and J lost 6, with 10 bases in between. The V gene's germline CDR1 is DFQATT and CDR2 SNEGSKA (reference sequence).

For the CDR3, the DNA is TGTGCCAGCAGTTACTCCGGGCATGGGAAAAAGTACGAGCAGTACTTC. Its protein product is CASSYSGHGKKYEQYF. This rearrangement joins TRBV6-2 or TRBV6-3 to TRBJ2-7; D is uncertain. The germline gives CDR1 MNHEY, CDR2 SVGEGT. This CDR3 is built from 16 residues. V lost 0 bases and J lost 4, with 16 bases in between.

V is TRBV7-6 and J is TRBJ2-3; TRBD2 aligns across 10 bases. This CDR3 comprises 18 residues. Germline CDR1 and CDR2: SGHVS and FNYEAQ. Trimming cost V 2 bases and J 4 bases; bases outside gene matches: 12. CDR3 nucleotide sequence: TGTGCCAGCAGCTTACGGGCAGCGGGAGGGCCCATTCCAGATACGCAGTATTTT. Protein sequence: CASSLRAAGGPIPDTQYF.

The chain employs TRBV7-3 and TRBJ2-1; D is perhaps TRBD1 (6 bases). CDR1 and CDR2 from the germline V gene are SGHTA and FQGTGA. The CDR3 contains 12 residues. Trimming cost V 6 bases and J 9 bases, with 12 bases left between them. CDR3 sequence (DNA): TGTGCCAGCAGGGACGACAGGACTGAGCAGTTCTTC. This codes for CASRDDRTEQFF.

This clonotype was seen a few times. This chain connects TRBV28 to TRBJ1-3; possible D gene TRBD1, 5 bases. Trimming removed 3 bases from V and 4 bases from J, with 10 bases in between. The CDR3 consists of 14 residues. CDR1 and CDR2 (germline): MDHEN, SYDVKM. The DNA of the CDR3 is TGTGCCAGCAGTTTGGGGGGAACGGGAAACACCATATATTTT. Amino acid sequence: CASSLGGTGNTIYF.

The chain combines TRBV29-1 with TRBJ2-5; D unclear. The CDR3 runs 13 residues. V was shortened by 6 bases and J by 1 base, with 12 bases between the two germline ends. Germline V gives CDR1 SQVTM, CDR2 ANQGSEA. DNA of the CDR3: TGCAGCGTCACGGATGGGTTCCAAGAGACCCAGTACTTC. It yields the protein CSVTDGFQETQYF.

The chain carries TRBV15 and TRBJ1-1; tentatively, D is TRBD1 (5 bases). The germline V gene encodes CDR1 LNHNV and CDR2 YYDKDF (reference sequence). The CDR3 contains 15 residues. The V gene lost 1 base and the J gene lost 4 bases, with 13 bases spanning the gap. Here the CDR3 DNA reads TGTGCCACCAGCAGAGCCCCGGGGCGTCGCACTGAAGCTTTCTTT. It translates to CATSRAPGRRTEAFF.

This sequence joins TRBV7-8 and TRBJ2-3, with D uncertain. V lost 7 bases to trimming and J lost 0 bases, with 17 bases between them. The CDR3 covers 16 residues. Germline V CDR1 and CDR2: SGHVS, FQNEAQ. The DNA of the CDR3 is TGTGCCAGCAACCAGTCCCCCCGGGCGAGCACAGATACGCAGTATTTT. Protein: CASNQSPRASTDTQYF.

The V call is TRBV10-3, the J call TRBJ2-7; 8 nucleotides align to TRBD2. The CDR3 length is 15 residues. Germline CDR1 ENHRY, CDR2 SYGVKD. Trimming took 0 bases from V and 4 from J; bases not matched to a gene: 5. This CDR3 is CAISESQAGEYEQYF. Written as DNA, the CDR3 is TGTGCCATCAGTGAGTCACAAGCGGGGGAGTACGAGCAGTACTTC.

There are a few counts of this clonotype. The chain is built from TRBV28 and TRBJ2-3, with 11 bases fitting TRBD2. Germline values: CDR1 MDHEN, CDR2 SYDVKM. J lost 6 bases, V lost 5 bases, and 7 bases had no gene match. The CDR3 totals 15 residues. CDR3 region: CASSPQTSGADTQYF. CDR3 DNA: TGTGCCAGCAGTCCTCAGACTAGCGGGGCTGATACGCAGTATTTT.

The sample holds a few counts of this clonotype. This chain joins TRBV4-2 and TRBJ1-4; 7 nucleotides align to TRBD1. V dropped 3 bases and J dropped 7; count of bases not matched to a gene: 11. Germline CDR1 and CDR2: LGHNA and YNFKEQ. The CDR3 length is 16 residues. CDR3 sequence (DNA): TGTGCCAGCAGCCAGTACTACAGGGGCCAAAGTGAAAAACTGTTTTTT. Translation gives CASSQYYRGQSEKLFF.

This clonotype was observed a handful of times. J is TRBJ1-2 and V is TRBV5-1; D is possibly TRBD1 (5 bases). CDR3 length: 14 amino acids. Germline V gives CDR1 SGHRS, CDR2 YFSETQ. The V gene lost 4 bases and the J gene lost 3 bases, with 13 bases spanning the gap. In nucleotides, the CDR3 is TGCGCCAGCAGCGCCGACAGAACCGACTATGGCTACACCTTC. It translates to CASSADRTDYGYTF.

Worth noting for this clonotype: The junction shows a germline mismatch at one end, possibly a read error. V is TRBV20-1 and J is TRBJ2-2; TRBD1 might be the D (6 bases). The CDR3 spans 15 residues. The germline V gene encodes CDR1 DFQATT and CDR2 SNEGSKA (reference sequence). CDR3: CSARGQGIGGGELFF. For the CDR3, the DNA is TGCAGTGCGAGAGGCCAGGGGATTGGTGGGGGGGAGCTGTTTTTT.

The chain couples TRBV12-5 to TRBJ1-1; D uncertain. The CDR3 is made up of 9 amino acids. The V gene's germline CDR1 is LGHNT and CDR2 FRNRAP. Trimming shortened V by 5 bases and J by 9 bases, and 4 bases separated the two germline ends. The CDR3 protein is CASGGKAFF. CDR3 in DNA: TGTGCTAGTGGTGGGAAAGCTTTCTTT.

This clonotype showed up many times. J is TRBJ2-2 and V is TRBV24-1; TRBD2 aligns across 11 bases. CDR1 and CDR2 from the germline V gene are KGHDR and SFDVKD. There are 17 residues in the CDR3. Losses at the gene ends were 3 bases for V and 8 bases for J; bases not matched to a gene: 10. The CDR3 DNA sequence: TGTGCCACCAGTGATCCTGCCGGGACTAGCGGCTTTGGGGAGCTGTTTTTT. This translates into CATSDPAGTSGFGELFF.

The CDR3 region is CASNKRQFQETQYF. The CDR3 nucleotides read TGTGCCAGCAATAAACGACAGTTCCAAGAGACCCAGTACTTC. V gene TRBV12-3 or TRBV12-4 combines with J gene TRBJ2-5; D is possibly TRBD1 (5 bases). The CDR3 is made up of 14 amino acids. Trimming took 7 bases from V and 1 from J, leaving 13 bases between them.

This clonotype was counted at least ten times. This chain uses TRBV7-9 with TRBJ1-1, with D possibly being TRBD1 (5 bases). Trimming left V 5 bases short and J 1 base short, with 11 bases between. This CDR3 has 14 residues. Germline CDR1 is SEHNR and CDR2 is FQNEAQ (reference sequence). The CDR3, as DNA: TGTGCCAGCAGCATACGAGGACAGAACACTGAAGCTTTCTTT. Protein product: CASSIRGQNTEAFF.

This clonotype was counted ten times or more. The chain recombines TRBV20-1 with TRBJ1-1, with D unclear. V shed 0 bases and J shed 7 bases, with 18 bases lying between them. This CDR3 spans 15 amino acids. Per germline, CDR1 DFQATT and CDR2 SNEGSKA (reference sequence). CDR3: CSARDLRRPTDEAFF. DNA for the CDR3: TGCAGTGCTAGAGATCTGAGAAGACCGACCGATGAAGCTTTCTTT.

Only a few counts were recorded for this clonotype. The rearrangement joins TRBV10-3 to TRBJ2-7; 7 positions agree with TRBD1. Germline lookup yields CDR1 ENHRY and CDR2 SYGVKD. After removal of 11 bases from V and 1 base from J, the junction contained 5 bases not matched to a gene. This CDR3 has 12 amino acids. The CDR3 region has the DNA TGTGCCGCCCGGGACAGTTCCTACGAGCAGTACTTC. Its protein product is CAARDSSYEQYF.

This clonotype was seen only a few times. The chain is built from TRBV19 and TRBJ1-5; D call uncertain. CDR1 LNHDA and CDR2 SQIVND come from the germline V gene (reference sequence). The CDR3 is made up of 14 amino acids. With 8 bases removed from V and 4 bases from J, the gap between germline ends came to 15 bases. The CDR3 region has the DNA TGTGCCAGTTCCCGACACGGAGGGAATCAGCCCCAGCATTTT. It yields the protein CASSRHGGNQPQHF. The whole variable domain, filled in from reference TRBV19 and TRBJ1-5, reads DGGITQSPKYLFRKEGQNVTLSCEQNLNHDAMYWYRQDPGQGLRLIYYSQIVNDFQKGDIAEGYSVSREKKESFPLTVTSAQKNPTAFYLCASSRHGGNQPQHFGDGTRLSIL.